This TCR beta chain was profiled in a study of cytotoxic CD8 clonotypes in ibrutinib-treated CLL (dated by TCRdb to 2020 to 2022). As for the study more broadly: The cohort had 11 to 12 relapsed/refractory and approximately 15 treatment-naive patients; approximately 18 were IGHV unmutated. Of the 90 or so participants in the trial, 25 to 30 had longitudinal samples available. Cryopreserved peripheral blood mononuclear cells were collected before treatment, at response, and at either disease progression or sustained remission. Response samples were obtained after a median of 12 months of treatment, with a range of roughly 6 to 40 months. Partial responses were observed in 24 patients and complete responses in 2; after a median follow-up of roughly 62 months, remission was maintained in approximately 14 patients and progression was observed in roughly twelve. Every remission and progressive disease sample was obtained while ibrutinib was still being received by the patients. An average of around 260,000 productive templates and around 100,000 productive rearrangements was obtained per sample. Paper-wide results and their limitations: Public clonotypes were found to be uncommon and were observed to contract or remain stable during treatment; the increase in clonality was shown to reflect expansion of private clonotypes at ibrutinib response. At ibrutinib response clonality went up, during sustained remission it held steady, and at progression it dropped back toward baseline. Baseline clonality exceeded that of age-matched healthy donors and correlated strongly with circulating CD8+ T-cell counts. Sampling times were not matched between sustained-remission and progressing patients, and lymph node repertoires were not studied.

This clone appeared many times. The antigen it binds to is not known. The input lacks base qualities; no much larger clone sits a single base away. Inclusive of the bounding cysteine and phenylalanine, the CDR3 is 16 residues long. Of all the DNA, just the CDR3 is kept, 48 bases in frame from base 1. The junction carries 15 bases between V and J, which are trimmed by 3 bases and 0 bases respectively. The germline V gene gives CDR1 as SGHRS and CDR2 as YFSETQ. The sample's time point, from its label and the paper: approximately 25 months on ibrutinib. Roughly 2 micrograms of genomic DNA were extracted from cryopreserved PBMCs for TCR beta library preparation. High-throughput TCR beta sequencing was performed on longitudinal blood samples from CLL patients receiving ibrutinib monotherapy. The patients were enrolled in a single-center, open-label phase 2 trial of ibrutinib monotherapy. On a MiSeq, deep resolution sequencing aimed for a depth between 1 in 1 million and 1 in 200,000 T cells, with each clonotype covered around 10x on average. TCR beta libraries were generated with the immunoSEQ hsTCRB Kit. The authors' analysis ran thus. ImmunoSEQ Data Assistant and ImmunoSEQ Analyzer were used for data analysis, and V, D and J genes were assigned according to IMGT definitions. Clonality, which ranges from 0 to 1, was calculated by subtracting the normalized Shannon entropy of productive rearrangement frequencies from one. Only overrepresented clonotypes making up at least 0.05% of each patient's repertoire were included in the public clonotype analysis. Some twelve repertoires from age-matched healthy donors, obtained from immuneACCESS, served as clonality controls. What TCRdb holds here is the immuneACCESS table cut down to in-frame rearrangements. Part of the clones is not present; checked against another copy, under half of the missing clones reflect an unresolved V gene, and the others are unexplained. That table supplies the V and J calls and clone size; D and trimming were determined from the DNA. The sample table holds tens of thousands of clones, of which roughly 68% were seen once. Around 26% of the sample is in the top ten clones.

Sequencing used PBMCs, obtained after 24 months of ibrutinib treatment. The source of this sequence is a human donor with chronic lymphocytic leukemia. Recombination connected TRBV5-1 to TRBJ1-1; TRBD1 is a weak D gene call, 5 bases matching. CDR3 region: CASSSQDRQLNTEAFF. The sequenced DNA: TGCGCCAGCAGCTCCCAAGACAGACAACTGAACACTGAAGCTTTCTTT.